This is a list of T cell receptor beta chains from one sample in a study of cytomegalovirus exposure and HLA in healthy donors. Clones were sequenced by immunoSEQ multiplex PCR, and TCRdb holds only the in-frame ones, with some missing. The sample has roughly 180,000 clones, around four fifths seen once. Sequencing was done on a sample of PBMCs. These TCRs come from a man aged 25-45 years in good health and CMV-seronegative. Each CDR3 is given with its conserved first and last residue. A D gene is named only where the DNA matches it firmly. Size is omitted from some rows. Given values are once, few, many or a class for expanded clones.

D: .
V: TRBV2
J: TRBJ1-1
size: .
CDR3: CASSDSRMNTEAFF
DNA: TGTGCCAGCAGTGACTCGAGGATGAACACTGAAGCTTTCTTT

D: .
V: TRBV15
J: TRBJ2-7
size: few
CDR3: CATSRDPGYEQYF
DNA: TGTGCCACCAGCAGAGATCCCGGCTACGAGCAGTACTTC

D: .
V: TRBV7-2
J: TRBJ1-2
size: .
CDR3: CASTVGANYGYTF
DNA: TGTGCCAGCACGGTGGGGGCGAACTATGGCTACACCTTC

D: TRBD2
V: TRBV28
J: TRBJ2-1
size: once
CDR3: CAGGAGGEDEQFF
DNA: TGTGCCGGGGGAGCGGGAGGTGAGGATGAGCAGTTCTTC

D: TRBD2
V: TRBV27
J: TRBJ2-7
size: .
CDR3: CASSLMGGRSYEQYF
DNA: TGTGCCAGCAGTTTAATGGGGGGGAGGTCCTACGAGCAGTACTTC

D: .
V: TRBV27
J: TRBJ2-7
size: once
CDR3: CASRRGAGGLSYEQYF
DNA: TGTGCCAGCAGGCGAGGGGCAGGGGGGTTATCCTACGAGCAGTACTTC

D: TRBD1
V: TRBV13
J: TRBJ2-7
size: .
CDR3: CASSLNRGRGFLYEQYF
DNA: TGTGCCAGCAGCTTAAACCGGGGCAGGGGGTTTCTCTACGAGCAGTACTTC

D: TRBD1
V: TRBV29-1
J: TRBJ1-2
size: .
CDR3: CSVGEDRGTDYGYTF
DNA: TGCAGCGTTGGGGAGGACAGGGGGACAGACTATGGCTACACCTTC

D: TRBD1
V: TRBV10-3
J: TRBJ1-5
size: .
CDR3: CATGTGGVGRNQPQHF
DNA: TGTGCCACCGGGACAGGGGGCGTTGGACGCAATCAGCCCCAGCATTTT

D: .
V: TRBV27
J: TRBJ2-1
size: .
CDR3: CASSLAPGTSNEQFF
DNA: TGTGCCAGCAGTTTAGCCCCGGGGACTTCTAATGAGCAGTTCTTC

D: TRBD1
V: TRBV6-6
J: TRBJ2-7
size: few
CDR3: CASSYRGTGDYEQYF
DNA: TGTGCCAGCAGTTACCGCGGGACAGGAGACTACGAGCAGTACTTC

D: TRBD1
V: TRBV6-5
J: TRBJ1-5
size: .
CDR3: CASTRDRGTQPQHF
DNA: TGTGCCAGCACCCGCGACAGGGGGACTCAGCCCCAGCATTTT

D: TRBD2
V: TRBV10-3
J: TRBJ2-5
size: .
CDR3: CAISEGGRTSGRWETQYF
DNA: TGTGCCATCAGTGAGGGTGGAAGGACTAGCGGGAGGTGGGAGACCCAGTACTTC

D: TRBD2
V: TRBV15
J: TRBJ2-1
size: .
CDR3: CAARDRLAGEGIRNEQFF
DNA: TGTGCCGCAAGAGACCGACTAGCGGGAGAAGGCATTCGGAATGAGCAGTTCTTC

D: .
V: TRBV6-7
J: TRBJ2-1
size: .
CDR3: CASSYSRQFLNNEQFF
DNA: TGTGCCAGCAGTTACTCGAGACAGTTCCTAAACAATGAGCAGTTCTTC

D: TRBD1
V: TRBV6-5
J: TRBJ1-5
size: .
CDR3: CASNGQGNQPQHF
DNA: TGTGCCAGCAACGGACAGGGGAATCAGCCCCAGCATTTT

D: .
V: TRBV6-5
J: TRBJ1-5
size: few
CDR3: CASRRVTGSNQPQHF
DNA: TGTGCCAGCCGTCGAGTGACGGGAAGCAATCAGCCCCAGCATTTT

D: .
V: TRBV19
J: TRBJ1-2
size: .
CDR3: CASKTVGGDYGYTF
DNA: TGTGCCAGTAAAACTGTAGGGGGGGACTATGGCTACACCTTC

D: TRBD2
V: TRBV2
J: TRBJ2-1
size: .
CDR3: CASSEALGSGRIPSYNEQFF
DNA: TGTGCCAGCAGTGAAGCGCTTGGTAGCGGGAGGATCCCCTCCTACAATGAGCAGTTCTTC

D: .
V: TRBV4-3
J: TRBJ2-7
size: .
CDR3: CASSPHTGPYEQYF
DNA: TGCGCCAGCAGTCCCCACACAGGCCCCTACGAGCAGTACTTC

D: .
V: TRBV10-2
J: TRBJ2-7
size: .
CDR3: CASQGLASLEQYF
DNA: TGCGCCAGCCAAGGACTTGCCAGCCTTGAGCAGTACTTC

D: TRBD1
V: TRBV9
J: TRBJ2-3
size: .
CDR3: CASSLPGQLTDTQYF
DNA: TGTGCCAGCAGCCTCCCGGGACAGCTCACAGATACGCAGTATTTT

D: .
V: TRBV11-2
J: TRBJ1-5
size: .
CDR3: CASSKGGRRNQPQHF
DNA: TGTGCCAGCAGCAAAGGGGGACGACGCAATCAGCCCCAGCATTTT

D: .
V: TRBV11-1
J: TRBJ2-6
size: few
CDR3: CASSLAVRAWAGANVLTF
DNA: TGTGCCAGCAGCTTAGCGGTCAGGGCGTGGGCTGGGGCCAACGTCCTGACTTTC